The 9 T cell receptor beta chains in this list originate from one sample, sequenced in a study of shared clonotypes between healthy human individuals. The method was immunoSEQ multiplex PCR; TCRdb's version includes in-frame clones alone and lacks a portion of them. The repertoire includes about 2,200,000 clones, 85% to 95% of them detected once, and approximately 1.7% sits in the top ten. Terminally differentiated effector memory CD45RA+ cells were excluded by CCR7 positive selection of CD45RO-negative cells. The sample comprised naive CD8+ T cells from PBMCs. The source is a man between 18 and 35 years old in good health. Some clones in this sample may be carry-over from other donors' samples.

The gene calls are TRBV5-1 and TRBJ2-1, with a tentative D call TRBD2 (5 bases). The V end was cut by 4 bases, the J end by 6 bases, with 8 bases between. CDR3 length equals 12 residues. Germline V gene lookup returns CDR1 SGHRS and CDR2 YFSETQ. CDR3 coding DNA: TGCGCCAGCAGCACCGAGGGCAATGAGCAGTTCTTC. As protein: CASSTEGNEQFF.

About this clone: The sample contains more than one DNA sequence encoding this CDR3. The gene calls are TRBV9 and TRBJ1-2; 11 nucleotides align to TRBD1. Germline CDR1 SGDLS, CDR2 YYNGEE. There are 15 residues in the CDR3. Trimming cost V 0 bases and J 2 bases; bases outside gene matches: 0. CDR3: CASSVGDRGNYGYTF. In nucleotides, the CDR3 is TGTGCCAGCAGCGTAGGGGACAGGGGGAACTATGGCTACACCTTC. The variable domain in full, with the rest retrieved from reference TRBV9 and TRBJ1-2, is DSGVTQTPKHLITATGQRVTLRCSPRSGDLSVYWYQQSLDQGLQFLIQYYNGEERAKGNILERFSAQQFPDLHSELNLSSLELGDSALYFCASSVGDRGNYGYTFGSGTRLTVV.

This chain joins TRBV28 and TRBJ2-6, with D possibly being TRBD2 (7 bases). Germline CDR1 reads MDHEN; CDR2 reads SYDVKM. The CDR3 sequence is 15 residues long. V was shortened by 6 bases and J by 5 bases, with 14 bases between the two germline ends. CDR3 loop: CASRRGLQRANVLTF. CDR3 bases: TGTGCCAGCAGGCGGGGGCTGCAGAGGGCCAACGTCCTGACTTTC. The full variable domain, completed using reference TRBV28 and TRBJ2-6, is DVKVTQSSRYLVKRTGEKVFLECVQDMDHENMFWYRQDPGLGLRLIYFSYDVKMKEKGDIPEGYSVSREKKERFSLILESASTNQTSMYLCASRRGLQRANVLTFGAGSRLTVL.

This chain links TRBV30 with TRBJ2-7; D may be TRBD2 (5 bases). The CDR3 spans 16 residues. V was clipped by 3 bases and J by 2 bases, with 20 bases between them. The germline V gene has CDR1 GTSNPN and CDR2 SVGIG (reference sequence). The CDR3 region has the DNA TGTGCCTGGAGCGTGGGCCGGACTTTAAGCCCCTACGAGCAGTACTTC. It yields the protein CAWSVGRTLSPYEQYF.

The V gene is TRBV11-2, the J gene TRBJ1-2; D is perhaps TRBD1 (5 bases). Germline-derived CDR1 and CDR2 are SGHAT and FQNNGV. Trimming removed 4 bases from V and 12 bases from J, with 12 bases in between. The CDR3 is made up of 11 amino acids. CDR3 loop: CASSSTEAHTF. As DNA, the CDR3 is TGTGCCAGCAGCTCGACAGAGGCGCACACCTTC.

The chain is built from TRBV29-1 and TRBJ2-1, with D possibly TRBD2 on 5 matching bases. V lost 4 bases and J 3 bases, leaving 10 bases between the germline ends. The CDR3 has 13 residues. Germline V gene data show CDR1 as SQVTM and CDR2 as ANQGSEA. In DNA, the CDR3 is TGCAGCGTTGCTACGGGAAACTACAATGAGCAGTTCTTC. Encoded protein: CSVATGNYNEQFF.

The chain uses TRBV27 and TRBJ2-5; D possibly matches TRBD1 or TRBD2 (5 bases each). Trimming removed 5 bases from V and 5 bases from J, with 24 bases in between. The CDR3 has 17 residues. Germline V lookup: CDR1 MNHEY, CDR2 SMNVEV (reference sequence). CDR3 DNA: TGTGCCAGCAGTGTTTACGCCGGGACGGTGAGTGGGGAGACCCAGTACTTC. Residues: CASSVYAGTVSGETQYF.

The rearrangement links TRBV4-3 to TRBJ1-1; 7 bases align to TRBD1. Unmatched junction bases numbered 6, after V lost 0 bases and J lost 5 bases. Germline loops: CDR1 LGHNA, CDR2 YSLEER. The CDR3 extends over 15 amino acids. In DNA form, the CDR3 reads TGCGCCAGCAGCCAAGAACACAGGGGTAGGACTGAAGCTTTCTTT. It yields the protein CASSQEHRGRTEAFF.

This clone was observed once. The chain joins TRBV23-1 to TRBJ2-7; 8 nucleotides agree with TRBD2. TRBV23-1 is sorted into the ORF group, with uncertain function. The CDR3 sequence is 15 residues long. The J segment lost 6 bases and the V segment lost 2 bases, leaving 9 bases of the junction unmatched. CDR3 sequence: CASSQREGSRAEQYF. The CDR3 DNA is TGCGCCAGCAGTCAACGGGAGGGCAGTCGAGCCGAGCAGTACTTC.